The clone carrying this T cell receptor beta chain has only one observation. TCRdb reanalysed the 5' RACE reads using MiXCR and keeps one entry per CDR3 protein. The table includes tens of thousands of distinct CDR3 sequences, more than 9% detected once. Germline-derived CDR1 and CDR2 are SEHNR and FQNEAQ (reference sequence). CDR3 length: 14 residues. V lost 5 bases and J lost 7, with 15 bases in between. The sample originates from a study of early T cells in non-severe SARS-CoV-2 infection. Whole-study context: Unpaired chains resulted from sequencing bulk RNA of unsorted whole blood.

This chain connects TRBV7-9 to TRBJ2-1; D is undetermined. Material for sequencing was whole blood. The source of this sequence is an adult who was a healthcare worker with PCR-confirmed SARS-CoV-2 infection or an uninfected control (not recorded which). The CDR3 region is CASSPGHNLNEQFF. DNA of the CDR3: TGTGCCAGCAGCCCTGGGCATAACCTTAATGAGCAGTTCTTC.